This T cell receptor (beta chain) came from a study of blood T cell repertoires in COVID-19. Germline CDR1 and CDR2: WSHSY and SAAADI. Unmatched junction bases numbered 9, after V lost 9 bases and J lost 1 base. This CDR3 contains 15 residues. Original data processing: Nucleated cell number was recorded as an estimate derived from reference gene primer amplification. Method: immunoSEQ multiplex PCR; TCRdb's copy keeps in-frame clones and lacks some. From that table come the V and J calls and clone size; the DNA was used to work out D and trimming. The sample carries 120,000 to 150,000 clones, roughly 80% recorded once.

This TCR came from a human donor in a cohort sampled during active COVID-19. V usage is TRBV10-2 and J usage is TRBJ2-4; TRBD2 aligns across 7 bases. Sample: peripheral blood. The CDR3 coding sequence is TGCGCCAGTTCCTCGGGGCGGGGGGCCAAAAACATTCAGTACTTC. It codes for CASSSGRGAKNIQYF.